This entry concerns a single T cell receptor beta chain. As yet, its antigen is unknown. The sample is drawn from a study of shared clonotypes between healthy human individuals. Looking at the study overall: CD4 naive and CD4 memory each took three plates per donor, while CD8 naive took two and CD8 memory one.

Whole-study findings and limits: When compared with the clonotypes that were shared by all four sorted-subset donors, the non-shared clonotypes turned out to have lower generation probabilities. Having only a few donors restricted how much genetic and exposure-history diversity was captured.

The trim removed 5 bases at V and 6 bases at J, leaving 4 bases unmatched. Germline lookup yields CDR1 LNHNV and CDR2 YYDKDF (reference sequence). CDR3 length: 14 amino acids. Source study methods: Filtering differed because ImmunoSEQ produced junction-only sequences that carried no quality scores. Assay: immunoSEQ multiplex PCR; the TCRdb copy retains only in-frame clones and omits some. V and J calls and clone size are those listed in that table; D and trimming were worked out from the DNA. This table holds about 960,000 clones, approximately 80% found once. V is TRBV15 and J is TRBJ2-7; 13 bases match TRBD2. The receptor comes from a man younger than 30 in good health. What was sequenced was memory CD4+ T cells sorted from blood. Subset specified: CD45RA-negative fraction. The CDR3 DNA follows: TGTGCCACCAGCGTGGGACTAGCGGGATCCGAGCAGTACTTC. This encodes CATSVGLAGSEQYF.